This entry features one T cell receptor (beta chain) sequence. Sequencing used immunoSEQ multiplex PCR; TCRdb keeps in-frame clones, though not all of them. The sample consists of hundreds of thousands of clones, around 86% of them appearing once. These data belong to a study of blood T cell repertoires in COVID-19. CDR1 and CDR2 (germline): LNHDA, SQIVND (reference sequence). With 6 bases clipped from V and 1 base from J, the junction kept 8 bases outside the gene matches. The CDR3 extends over 15 amino acids. This sequence was found in a woman in her 30s who had recovered from COVID-19. The rearrangement uses TRBV19 and TRBJ1-1; TRBD1 matches at 7 bases. What was sequenced was peripheral blood. The CDR3 protein is CASSLTGTENTEAFF. The CDR3 DNA reads TGTGCCAGTAGCTTAACCGGGACAGAGAACACTGAAGCTTTCTTT.